Each of the 22 T cell receptor beta chains below was sequenced from the same sample in a study of metastatic and nonmetastatic thyroid tumors. With MiXCR, TCRdb called clones anew from the PCR reads. The sample shows some 39,000 clones, approximately 15% of them seen only once. Prior to thyroid surgery, none of the patients had received any treatment. The sample was blood. These receptor sequences come from a female donor with papillary thyroid cancer or a benign thyroid nodule (not recorded which). Some clones in this sample may be carry-over from other donors' samples.

There are a few counts of this clone. The chain uses TRBV6-1 and TRBJ2-7; 8 bases fit TRBD2. The trim removed 6 bases at V and 3 bases at J, leaving 13 bases unmatched. This CDR3 contains 16 residues. In germline, CDR1 is MNHNS, CDR2 SASEGT. The CDR3 loop reads CASSPATSVSRYEQYF. The DNA for the CDR3 is TGTGCCAGCAGCCCCGCGACTAGCGTGAGTCGCTACGAGCAGTACTTC.

This clone showed up many times. The chain combines TRBV7-2 with TRBJ2-1; 7 bases agree with TRBD1. The CDR3 length is 15 residues. Germline CDR1 SGHTA, CDR2 FQGNSA. With V trimmed by 0 bases and J by 3 bases, 2 bases remained unmatched. This CDR3 reads CASSLAGTDYNEQFF. The CDR3 DNA follows: TGTGCCAGCAGCTTAGCCGGGACAGACTACAATGAGCAGTTCTTC.

At least ten counts were recorded for this clone. The V call is TRBV7-2, the J call TRBJ1-6; 8 bases align to TRBD1. The CDR3 consists of 14 residues. V shed 2 bases, J shed 8 bases, and the junction held 2 bases outside the gene matches. Germline V CDR1 and CDR2: SGHTA, FQGNSA. Written as DNA, the CDR3 is TGTGCCAGCAGCTTACAGGGGGCGGATTCACCCCTCCACTTT. Protein sequence: CASSLQGADSPLHF.

As to this clone: This same CDR3 is encoded by further DNA sequences in the sample. V is TRBV29-1 and J is TRBJ1-1; 9 bases are shared with TRBD1. This CDR3 comprises 13 residues. The V and J ends lost 4 bases and 8 bases, in that order; junction bases with no gene match: 8. Germline CDR1 reads SQVTM; CDR2 reads ANQGSEA. CDR3 sequence (DNA): TGCAGCGTTGCCGGGACAGGGAGAACCGAAGCTTTCTTT. It yields the protein CSVAGTGRTEAFF. Complete variable domain (other parts from reference TRBV29-1 and TRBJ1-1): SAVISQKPSRDICQRGTSLTIQCQVDSQVTMMFWYRQQPGQSLTLIATANQGSEATYESGFVIDKFPISRPNLTFSTLTVSNMSPEDSSIYLCSVAGTGRTEAFFGQGTRLTVV.

This clone occurred many times. V is TRBV11-2 and J is TRBJ2-5; 8 bases are a match to TRBD1. Germline trimming cut 5 bases from V and 5 bases from J; bases unmatched to any gene: 7. The CDR3 runs to 14 residues. Germline CDR1 SGHAT, CDR2 FQNNGV. The CDR3 spells CASSAKQGGETQYF. The CDR3 DNA sequence: TGTGCCAGCAGCGCGAAACAGGGGGGCGAGACCCAGTACTTC.

The count of this clone is one. The chain joins TRBV5-1 to TRBJ2-6, with a tentative D call TRBD1 (6 bases). Germline V gives CDR1 SGHRS, CDR2 YFSETQ. The length of the CDR3 is 18 residues. The germline V and J ends were trimmed by 0 bases and 13 bases, with 26 bases remaining between them. The CDR3 DNA reads as TGCGCCAGCAGCTTGGCGATCTTTGAAGGGTCTGGGGACAAAGTCCTGACTTTC. It encodes CASSLAIFEGSGDKVLTF.

This clone was counted only a few times. The rearrangement joins TRBV27 to TRBJ1-2; D is ambiguous. Trimming stripped 7 bases from V and 2 bases from J, with 11 bases between. This CDR3 comprises 13 residues. Germline V gene sequence: CDR1 MNHEY, CDR2 SMNVEV (reference sequence). CDR3 protein: CASKPDVNYGYTF. CDR3 sequence (DNA): TGTGCCAGCAAACCCGACGTCAACTATGGCTACACCTTC.

This clone has ten or more counts. The gene calls are TRBV30 and TRBJ1-2, with TRBD1 as a possible D gene (6 bases). The germline V gene encodes CDR1 GTSNPN and CDR2 SVGIG (reference sequence). The length of the CDR3 is 12 residues. With 1 base removed from V and 4 bases from J, the gap between germline ends came to 7 bases. The CDR3 is CAWSGTVYGYTF. The CDR3 DNA reads TGTGCCTGGAGTGGGACAGTCTATGGCTACACCTTC.

The table lists this clone with many counts. The chain links TRBV30 to TRBJ1-1; TRBD1 is a possible D gene (5 bases). CDR1 and CDR2 from the germline V gene are GTSNPN and SVGIG (reference sequence). V lost 8 bases, J lost 4 bases, and 17 bases lay in between. The CDR3 runs 13 residues. CDR3: CALTRGVSTEAFF. The CDR3 coding sequence is TGTGCCCTTACGCGGGGGGTAAGCACTGAAGCTTTCTTT.

The chain has TRBV28 and TRBJ2-7; 8 bases align to TRBD1. Germline trimming cut 2 bases from V and 7 bases from J; bases unmatched to any gene: 7. This CDR3 is built from 14 residues. Germline values: CDR1 MDHEN, CDR2 SYDVKM. This CDR3 is CASSLPQGAGEQYF. CDR3 DNA sequence: TGTGCCAGCAGTTTACCTCAGGGGGCGGGAGAGCAGTACTTC.

In this sample, this clone turned up a few times. This rearrangement joins TRBV19 to TRBJ2-1; 7 bases align to TRBD2. Trimming cost V 2 bases and J 1 base; bases outside gene matches: 5. CDR1 and CDR2 from the germline V gene are LNHDA and SQIVND (reference sequence). The CDR3 totals 16 residues. CDR3 sequence: CASSITRRGSYNEQFF. The CDR3 DNA reads TGTGCCAGTAGTATAACAAGGCGGGGGTCCTACAATGAGCAGTTCTTC.

Many counts were recorded for this clone. This chain connects TRBV7-2 to TRBJ2-3; no clear D gene. Per the germline V gene, CDR1 is SGHTA and CDR2 is FQGNSA. The CDR3 sequence is 17 residues long. Trimming removed 0 bases at V and 3 bases at J, with 16 bases between. CDR3 sequence reads: CASSLAGPGVGTDTQYF. The CDR3 DNA reads TGTGCCAGCAGCTTAGCAGGACCCGGCGTTGGGACAGATACGCAGTATTTT.

This clone was observed many times. A clone one base away is much larger, so this may be a read error. Other DNA sequences from this sample encode an identical CDR3 as well. The chain carries TRBV5-1 and TRBJ2-7, with a weak D call TRBD2 (5 bases). The germline V gene has CDR1 SGHRS and CDR2 YFSETQ. The CDR3 sequence is 14 residues long. The V gene lost 5 bases and the J gene lost 0 bases, with 12 bases spanning the gap. The CDR3 DNA reads as TGCGCCAGCAGGGTGACGGGGAGCTCCTACGAGCAGTACTTC. The encoded protein is CASRVTGSSYEQYF.

Worth noting for this clone: A clone one base away is much larger, so this may be a read error. This CDR3 is missing its conserved last phenylalanine or tryptophan, likely due to a read error. The rearrangement uses TRBV6-1 and TRBJ1-5; weak D call: TRBD1 (5 bases). Per germline, CDR1 MNHNS and CDR2 SASEGT. The CDR3 sequence is 17 residues long. CDR3 bases: TGTGCCAGCAGTGCGGGACCAATACTTTATAGCAATCAGTCCCAGCATTCT. This translates into CASSAGPILYSNQSQHS.

Many counts were recorded for this clone. This chain uses TRBV7-2 with TRBJ1-2, with 10 bases aligning to TRBD1. Trimming took 5 bases from V and 6 from J; bases not matched to a gene: 9. There are 15 residues in the CDR3. Germline V CDR1 and CDR2: SGHTA, FQGNSA. Here the CDR3 DNA reads TGTGCCAGCAGCCAAAGCTCCGGGACAGGGGATGGCTACACCTTC. It encodes CASSQSSGTGDGYTF.

At least ten counts were recorded for this clone. The chain employs TRBV5-1 and TRBJ1-6, with D tentatively TRBD1 (5 bases). The V end was cut by 0 bases, the J end by 12 bases, with 22 bases between. This CDR3 is built from 17 residues. Germline CDR1 and CDR2: SGHRS and YFSETQ. CDR3 bases: TGCGCCAGCAGCTTGGCCAGTCTGGGGCAGGGTGACGGACCCCTCCACTTT. This encodes CASSLASLGQGDGPLHF.

The chain combines TRBV6-4 with TRBJ2-1; 9 bases line up with TRBD1. V dropped 3 bases and J dropped 4; count of bases not matched to a gene: 4. Germline values: CDR1 MRHNA, CDR2 SNTAGT. The CDR3 contains 15 residues. CDR3 sequence (DNA): TGTGCCAGCAGTGAAGAGACAGGGGGGTACAATGAGCAGTTCTTC. Its protein is CASSEETGGYNEQFF.

This clone was seen only a few times. The chain joins TRBV28 to TRBJ2-7, with TRBD2 identical over 8 bases. The CDR3 runs 16 residues. Germline CDR1 MDHEN, CDR2 SYDVKM. V dropped 3 bases and J dropped 0; count of bases not matched to a gene: 7. The CDR3 here is CASSFRLASLSYEQYF. CDR3 DNA: TGTGCCAGCAGTTTTCGACTAGCGTCTCTCTCCTACGAGCAGTACTTC. The variable domain in full, completed from reference TRBV28 and TRBJ2-7, reads DVKVTQSSRYLVKRTGEKVFLECVQDMDHENMFWYRQDPGLGLRLIYFSYDVKMKEKGDIPEGYSVSREKKERFSLILESASTNQTSMYLCASSFRLASLSYEQYFGPGTRLTVT.

For this clone: One junction end disagrees with the germline gene, perhaps due to a read error. The chain combines TRBV6-1 with TRBJ2-5; weak D call: TRBD2 (6 bases). Germline V gives CDR1 MNHNS, CDR2 SASEGT. The CDR3 consists of 13 residues. In nucleotides, the CDR3 is TGTGCCAGCAGCCCCGGACTAACAGAGACCGAGTACTTC. Residues: CASSPGLTETEYF.

Note on this clone: A much larger clone lies one base from this, so it may be a read error. V gene TRBV5-1 combines with J gene TRBJ1-1, with D possibly TRBD1 on 6 matching bases. The CDR3 loop spans 12 amino acids. The germline gives CDR1 SGHRS, CDR2 YFSETQ. V lost 4 bases, J lost 9 bases, and 13 bases lay in between. CDR3 region: CASSPTQGQAFF. Written as DNA, the CDR3 is TGCGCCAGCAGCCCAACACAGGGTCAAGCTTTCTTT.

The sample holds many counts of this clone. The same CDR3 also results from other DNA sequences found in this sample. The rearrangement uses TRBV20-1 and TRBJ1-2; no definite D call. Germline V gene sequence: CDR1 DFQATT, CDR2 SNEGSKA (reference sequence). The CDR3 extends over 13 amino acids. The V and J ends lost 0 bases and 3 bases respectively, with 8 bases between them. CDR3 bases: TGCAGTGCTAGAGAGGGGAATCACTATGGCTACACCTTC. Encoded protein: CSAREGNHYGYTF.

V and J are TRBV19 and TRBJ1-5, with D perhaps TRBD1 (6 bases). Germline CDR1 LNHDA, CDR2 SQIVND (reference sequence). The CDR3 loop spans 17 amino acids. Between the trimmed V and J ends, which lost 8 bases and 3 bases, there was a span of 23 bases. CDR3 amino acids: CASDRGAGTNINQPQHF. CDR3 nucleotides: TGTGCCAGTGACCGGGGGGCGGGAACTAATATCAATCAGCCCCAGCATTTT.